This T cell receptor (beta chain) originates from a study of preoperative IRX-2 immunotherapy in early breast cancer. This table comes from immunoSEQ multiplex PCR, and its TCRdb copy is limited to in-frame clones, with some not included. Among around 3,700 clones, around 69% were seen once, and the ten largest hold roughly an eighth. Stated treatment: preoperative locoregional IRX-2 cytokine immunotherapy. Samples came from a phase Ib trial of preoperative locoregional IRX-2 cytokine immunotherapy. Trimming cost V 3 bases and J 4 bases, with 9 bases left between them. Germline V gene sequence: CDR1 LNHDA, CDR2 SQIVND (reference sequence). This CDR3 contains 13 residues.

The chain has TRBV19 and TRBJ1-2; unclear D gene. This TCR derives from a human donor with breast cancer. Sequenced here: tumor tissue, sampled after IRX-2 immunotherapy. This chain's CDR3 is CASSIKSGYGYTF. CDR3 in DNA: TGTGCCAGTAGTATCAAGTCGGGCTATGGCTACACCTTC.